These 18 T cell receptor beta chains originate from one sample sequenced in a study of T cell responses to AZD1222 COVID-19 vaccine. TCRdb's table, derived via immunoSEQ multiplex PCR, lists solely in-frame clones and lacks some. The table has about 120,000 clones, around nine tenths seen once. The starting material was peripheral blood, obtained on day 0 of AZD1222 vaccination. These receptors were taken from an adult in good health.

The chain links TRBV7-8 to TRBJ2-3, with 8 bases that match TRBD2. Germline-derived CDR1 and CDR2 are SGHVS and FQNEAQ. Germline trimming cut 5 bases from V and 8 bases from J; bases unmatched to any gene: 6. This CDR3 is 13 amino acids long. This CDR3 is CASSPRGGGTQYF. CDR3 DNA sequence: TGTGCCAGCAGCCCCCGGGGGGGAGGTACGCAGTATTTT.

The chain uses TRBV5-6 and TRBJ2-7; D is unresolved. V dropped 2 bases and J dropped 2 bases, with 11 bases sitting between them. CDR1 and CDR2 (germline): SGHDT, YYEEEE. The CDR3 contains 14 residues. Here the CDR3 DNA reads TGTGCCAGCAGCTTAACAGCCGTTCCCTACGAGCAGTACTTC. Amino acids: CASSLTAVPYEQYF.

In DNA form, the CDR3 reads TGCGCCAGCAGCGGCGGACAGGGGGCGAGTTTCTATGGCTACACCTTC. Protein sequence: CASSGGQGASFYGYTF. The chain uses TRBV5-1 and TRBJ1-2, with 11 nucleotides matching TRBD1. CDR3 length: 16 amino acids. V was pared by 4 bases and J by 4 bases, with 9 bases of the junction left unmatched. CDR1 and CDR2 (germline): SGHRS, YFSETQ.

The V gene is TRBV27, the J gene TRBJ1-1, with D tentatively TRBD1 (5 bases). CDR3 length: 14 amino acids. Per the germline V gene, CDR1 is MNHEY and CDR2 is SMNVEV (reference sequence). The V and J ends lost 8 bases and 3 bases respectively, with 16 bases between them. The CDR3 loop reads CASGGGRLDTEAFF. In DNA form, the CDR3 reads TGTGCCAGCGGCGGGGGGAGGCTAGACACTGAAGCTTTCTTT.

This chain links TRBV18 with TRBJ1-1, with unresolved D. This CDR3 spans 18 amino acids. The germline V and J ends were trimmed by 0 bases and 4 bases, with 21 bases remaining between them. From germline, CDR1 is KGHSH and CDR2 LQKENI. CDR3 DNA sequence: TGTGCCAGCTCACCACCCCTGCGGGGAAAAGTCGGGCGCACTGAAGCTTTCTTT. Amino acids: CASSPPLRGKVGRTEAFF.

This clone was seen only once. This chain links TRBV10-2 with TRBJ1-2; D gene unclear. Germline CDR1 and CDR2: WSHSY and SAAADI. Trimming shortened V by 3 bases and J by 2 bases, and 13 bases separated the two germline ends. This CDR3 is 15 amino acids long. Written as DNA, the CDR3 is TGCGCCAGCAGTGACTATGGGTCTTTGAACTATGGCTACACCTTC. Protein sequence: CASSDYGSLNYGYTF.

This clone was recorded once. The chain joins TRBV14 to TRBJ1-1; 9 bases fit TRBD1. Unmatched junction bases numbered 3, after V lost 3 bases and J lost 10 bases. This CDR3 comprises 12 residues. Germline V gene data show CDR1 as SGHDN and CDR2 as FVKESK. The CDR3 DNA reads TGTGCCAGCAGCCAGACAGGGGGTGTAGCTTTCTTT. Encoded protein: CASSQTGGVAFF.

Here the CDR3 DNA reads TGTGCCAGCAGCCTAATCTCGACCGAGGGAAGACGCTACACCTTC. Translation gives CASSLISTEGRRYTF. The chain recombines TRBV7-9 with TRBJ1-2; no firm D call. Germline lookup yields CDR1 SEHNR and CDR2 FQNEAQ (reference sequence). The ends were cut back, 5 bases at V and 9 bases at J, with 22 bases in the middle. The length of the CDR3 is 15 residues.

This sequence joins TRBV5-1 and TRBJ1-6, with D hard to call. This CDR3 has 15 amino acids. V lost 0 bases and J lost 4, with 8 bases in between. Germline V lookup: CDR1 SGHRS, CDR2 YFSETQ. The CDR3 nucleotides are TGCGCCAGCAGCTTGGACGTAGGATATAATTCACCCCTCCACTTT. Translation gives CASSLDVGYNSPLHF.

The chain uses TRBV3-1 (or the pseudogene TRBV3-2) and TRBJ2-2, with unresolved D. The CDR3 length is 11 residues. Germline CDR1 is LGHDT and CDR2 is YNNKEL (reference sequence). Trimming cost V 4 bases and J 6 bases, with 3 bases left between them. This CDR3 is CASSRAGELFF. The CDR3 DNA reads TGTGCCAGCAGCCGCGCCGGGGAGCTGTTTTTT.

V usage is TRBV6-1 and J usage is TRBJ2-5, with TRBD2 matching over 13 bases. The length of the CDR3 is 18 residues. The germline V gene encodes CDR1 MNHNS and CDR2 SASEGT. The ends lost 3 bases at V and 3 bases at J; junction bases unmatched: 10. This CDR3 is CASSEVTSGGPGKETQYF. DNA for the CDR3: TGTGCCAGCAGTGAGGTGACTAGCGGGGGGCCAGGGAAAGAGACCCAGTACTTC.

The chain carries TRBV24-1 and TRBJ1-2; possible D gene TRBD1, 5 bases. V dropped 7 bases and J dropped 0 bases, with 8 bases sitting between them. This CDR3 spans 13 amino acids. The V gene's germline CDR1 is KGHDR and CDR2 SFDVKD. This CDR3 is CATSDSTNYGYTF. The CDR3 coding sequence is TGTGCCACCAGCGACAGCACTAACTATGGCTACACCTTC.

The chain employs TRBV5-1 and TRBJ1-1; 8 positions agree with TRBD1. The V and J ends lost 4 bases and 4 bases, in that order; junction bases with no gene match: 9. Germline loops: CDR1 SGHRS, CDR2 YFSETQ. This CDR3 comprises 15 residues. The CDR3 bases are TGCGCCAGCAGCGCGGACAGGGTTCTGGGCACTGAAGCTTTCTTT. Translation gives CASSADRVLGTEAFF.

V gene TRBV11-3 combines with J gene TRBJ1-2; no reliable D call. Per the germline V gene, CDR1 is SGHNT and CDR2 is YENEEA. With 5 bases removed from V and 3 bases from J, the gap between germline ends came to 13 bases. The CDR3 covers 14 residues. DNA of the CDR3: TGTGCCAGCAGCCGAGTACCCGGAGACTATGGCTACACCTTC. Encoded protein: CASSRVPGDYGYTF.

V gene TRBV7-9 combines with J gene TRBJ1-1; no clear D. Per germline, CDR1 SEHNR and CDR2 FQNEAQ (reference sequence). Trimming removed 1 base from V and 11 bases from J, with 11 bases in between. CDR3 length: 12 residues. The CDR3 here is CASSLEPVSAFF. The CDR3 DNA sequence: TGTGCCAGCAGCTTAGAACCGGTCTCGGCTTTCTTT.

This rearrangement joins TRBV2 to TRBJ2-1; possibly TRBD2 for D (6 bases). Germline CDR1 reads SNHLY; CDR2 reads FYNNEI. This CDR3 contains 14 residues. The V and J ends lost 3 bases and 3 bases respectively, with 9 bases between them. The CDR3 loop is CASSEPGDYNEQFF. The CDR3 nucleotides read TGTGCCAGCAGTGAGCCGGGGGACTACAATGAGCAGTTCTTC.

This chain uses TRBV9 with TRBJ2-7, with no clear D. The CDR3 sequence is 14 residues long. The V and J ends lost 2 bases and 2 bases respectively, with 11 bases between them. From germline, CDR1 is SGDLS and CDR2 YYNGEE. As DNA, the CDR3 is TGTGCCAGCAGCGTTGGACCCAACCCCTACGAGCAGTACTTC. Amino acid sequence: CASSVGPNPYEQYF.

This chain uses TRBV24-1 with TRBJ2-1; D gene ambiguous. The CDR3 totals 15 residues. V lost 3 bases to trimming and J lost 5 bases, with 13 bases between them. Germline V gives CDR1 KGHDR, CDR2 SFDVKD. This chain's CDR3 is CATSDPDWLNNEQFF. CDR3 coding DNA: TGTGCCACCAGTGATCCTGACTGGTTAAACAATGAGCAGTTCTTC.